Sequencing of this T cell receptor beta chain was carried out in a study of cytomegalovirus exposure and HLA in healthy donors. Across the whole study: Per a later analysis, the approximately 600 first-cohort and 100 to 150 validation repertoires shared one platform. Overall study findings and caveats: Cytomegalovirus association was assigned to approximately 160 TCR beta chains. The tendency of first-cohort TCR clusters to co-occur in the roughly 120 validation repertoires was the finding of a later analysis.

The assay was immunoSEQ multiplex PCR, and TCRdb's table has in-frame clones only and misses some. Among fewer than 130,000 clones listed, roughly 89% were seen once. As concerns this clone: Its antigen remains unidentified.

V lost 4 bases and J lost 2, with 20 bases in between. Germline lookup yields CDR1 GTSNPN and CDR2 SVGIG (reference sequence). The CDR3 totals 16 residues. The chain combines TRBV30 with TRBJ1-1, with D perhaps matching TRBD1 (5 bases). Material: PBMCs. The sequence came from a woman younger than 30 in good health and CMV-seronegative. This chain's CDR3 is CAWNHDGGGGNTEAFF. In DNA form, the CDR3 reads TGTGCCTGGAACCACGACGGCGGGGGAGGAAACACTGAAGCTTTCTTT.